A single sample is the source of the 25 T cell receptor beta chains below, sequenced in a study of T cell responses to AZD1222 COVID-19 vaccine. Clones were read by immunoSEQ multiplex PCR, and TCRdb kept only the in-frame ones, dropping some. The sample contains tens of thousands of clones, roughly 88% of which appear only once. The sequencing here drew on peripheral blood, taken on day 0 of MenACWY control vaccination. Source of these receptors: an adult in good health.

As DNA, the CDR3 is TGTGCCACCAGCAGTAGAGGGGAAAACGAGCAGTACTTC. Translating gives CATSSRGENEQYF. V usage is TRBV24-1 and J usage is TRBJ2-7; D is possibly TRBD1 or TRBD2 (5 bases each). In germline, CDR1 is KGHDR, CDR2 SFDVKD. This CDR3 region has 13 residues. Deletions cut 7 bases from V and 5 bases from J, with 14 bases between.

The chain joins TRBV27 to TRBJ2-5; D is possibly TRBD2 (6 bases). Trimming took 0 bases from V and 0 from J, leaving 14 bases between them. Germline values: CDR1 MNHEY, CDR2 SMNVEV (reference sequence). The length of the CDR3 is 17 residues. This chain's CDR3 is CASSLSAAGMYQETQYF. In DNA, the CDR3 is TGTGCCAGCAGTTTATCAGCGGCGGGGATGTACCAAGAGACCCAGTACTTC.

The genes are TRBV28 and TRBJ2-7; TRBD2 matches 14 bases. The germline V gene has CDR1 MDHEN and CDR2 SYDVKM. V lost 5 bases, J lost 1 base, and 13 bases stayed unmatched. The CDR3 contains 19 residues. The CDR3 sequence: CASSLSPWTSGGSSYEQYF. CDR3 nucleotides: TGTGCCAGCAGTCTATCCCCCTGGACTAGCGGGGGGTCTTCCTACGAGCAGTACTTC.

This chain links TRBV5-5 with TRBJ1-5, with D unresolved. Germline V gene data show CDR1 as SGHKS and CDR2 as YYEKEE (reference sequence). CDR3 length: 16 amino acids. Trimming removed 4 bases at V and 3 bases at J, with 17 bases between. The CDR3 loop reads CASSPRAQTTNQPQHF. The CDR3 nucleotides are TGTGCCAGCAGCCCTAGGGCCCAAACTACCAATCAGCCCCAGCATTTT.

This clone was recorded a few times. The chain employs TRBV7-2 and TRBJ1-6, with 10 bases lining up with TRBD1. V trimming: 5 bases; J trimming: 9 bases; junction bases outside the gene matches: 4. This CDR3 is 14 amino acids long. The germline gives CDR1 SGHTA, CDR2 FQGNSA. The CDR3 DNA sequence: TGTGCCAGCAGCCCGGGACAGGGGATTTCACCCCTCCACTTT. It is translated as CASSPGQGISPLHF.

This chain links TRBV14 with TRBJ1-4, with 8 bases identical to TRBD1. Looked up from germline, CDR1 is SGHDN and CDR2 is FVKESK. The CDR3 sequence is 16 residues long. V shed 2 bases, J shed 7 bases, and the junction held 9 bases outside the gene matches. CDR3 DNA sequence: TGTGCCAGCAGCCAACTAGGCAGGGGGCGACGTGAAAAACTGTTTTTT. It codes for CASSQLGRGRREKLFF.

CDR3 in DNA: TGTGCCACCAGCAGAGGATCGACGGTCTCCTACGAGCAGTACTTC. Translated: CATSRGSTVSYEQYF. This rearrangement joins TRBV15 to TRBJ2-7, with D unresolved. The germline gives CDR1 LNHNV, CDR2 YYDKDF (reference sequence). V was trimmed by 1 base and J by 0 bases, leaving 10 bases between them. This CDR3 is 15 amino acids long.

The V call is TRBV6-2 or TRBV6-3, the J call TRBJ2-2, with D possibly being TRBD1 (7 bases). Germline V gives CDR1 MNHEY, CDR2 SVGEGT. The CDR3 consists of 15 residues. Trimming left V 5 bases short and J 6 bases short, with 16 bases between. Written as DNA, the CDR3 is TGTGCCAGCAGTCCGATCGACAGGGAGGCCGGGGAGCTGTTTTTT. Encoded protein: CASSPIDREAGELFF.

A few counts support this clone. The CDR3 protein is CASSVVSGEQYF. CDR3 sequence (DNA): TGCGCCAGCAGTGTTGTATCAGGCGAGCAGTACTTC. The genes are TRBV10-2 and TRBJ2-7; D is unresolved. Germline V gives CDR1 WSHSY, CDR2 SAAADI. This CDR3 contains 12 residues. V lost 4 bases, J lost 6 bases, and 10 bases lay in between.

This clone was seen a single time. The V gene is TRBV5-8, the J gene TRBJ2-5; D not certain. The CDR3 covers 11 residues. Trimming took off 3 bases at V and 7 bases at J, with 7 bases between the two ends. Per the germline V gene, CDR1 is SGHTS and CDR2 is YDEGEE. This CDR3 reads CASSYLGTQYF. CDR3 sequence (DNA): TGTGCCAGCAGCTACCTCGGGACCCAGTACTTC.

V is TRBV18 and J is TRBJ2-7; D is uncertain. The CDR3 is 15 amino acids. Germline CDR1 and CDR2: KGHSH and LQKENI. V dropped 4 bases and J dropped 3 bases, with 16 bases sitting between them. DNA for the CDR3: TGTGCCAGCTCACAAGGGCAGGTCGGTAGCTACGAGCAGTACTTC. It encodes CASSQGQVGSYEQYF.

This clone appeared a single time. The chain has TRBV30 and TRBJ1-2; D perhaps matches TRBD1 (5 bases). Germline assignment: CDR1 GTSNPN and CDR2 SVGIG (reference sequence). The CDR3 runs 13 residues. The germline V and J ends were trimmed by 1 base and 8 bases, with 14 bases remaining between them. The CDR3 loop is CAWSAPGGVGYTF. In DNA form, the CDR3 reads TGTGCCTGGAGTGCCCCCGGGGGGGTAGGCTACACCTTC. Full variable domain (missing parts from reference TRBV30 and TRBJ1-2): SQTIHQWPATLVQPVGSPLSLECTVEGTSNPNLYWYRQAAGRGLQLLFYSVGIGQISSEVPQNLSASRPQDRQFILSSKKLLLSDSGFYLCAWSAPGGVGYTFGSGTRLTVV.

The chain recombines TRBV5-4 with TRBJ2-1, with 7 positions matching TRBD1. Germline assignment: CDR1 SGHNT and CDR2 YYREEE (reference sequence). J was trimmed by 7 bases and V by 4 bases; bases with no gene match: 5. This CDR3 spans 13 amino acids. The CDR3 nucleotides are TGTGCCAGCAGCCCGGGACAGTCGAATGAGCAGTTCTTC. Encoded protein: CASSPGQSNEQFF. Together with reference TRBV5-4 and TRBJ2-1, the CDR3 gives the full variable domain: ETGVTQSPTHLIKTRGQQVTLRCSSQSGHNTVSWYQQALGQGPQFIFQYYREEENGRGNFPPRFSGLQFPNYSSELNVNALELDDSALYLCASSPGQSNEQFFGPGTRLTVL.

The CDR3 nucleotides read TGTGCCAGCAGTGACCCTAGCGGGGGGGGCAATGAGCAGTTCTTC. Residues: CASSDPSGGGNEQFF. This chain joins TRBV25-1 and TRBJ2-1; 12 bases match TRBD2. This CDR3 has 15 residues. With 3 bases clipped from V and 6 bases from J, the junction kept 3 bases outside the gene matches. The germline V gene has CDR1 MGHDK and CDR2 SYGVNS.

The rearrangement joins TRBV7-9 to TRBJ2-5, with a possible D match to TRBD1 (5 bases). Germline V gene data show CDR1 as SEHNR and CDR2 as FQNEAQ (reference sequence). V was clipped by 7 bases and J by 2 bases, with 26 bases between them. This CDR3 is built from 18 residues. CDR3 amino acids: CASTPGHLSTPGQETQYF. CDR3 sequence (DNA): TGTGCCAGCACCCCCGGACACCTCAGTACCCCAGGACAAGAGACCCAGTACTTC.

The chain joins TRBV9 to TRBJ1-6; maybe TRBD1 (5 bases). The CDR3 consists of 15 residues. Trimming took 4 bases from V and 10 from J, leaving 18 bases between them. The germline gives CDR1 SGDLS, CDR2 YYNGEE. The CDR3 nucleotides read TGTGCCAGCAGCCCCACCGGGACGGGGCAATCACCCCTCCACTTT. Its protein product is CASSPTGTGQSPLHF.

This clone appeared a few times. The CDR3, as DNA: TGTGCCAGCAGTTACTCGAGGGAGGGGTATGGCTACACCTTC. Encoded protein: CASSYSREGYGYTF. The rearrangement links TRBV6-5 to TRBJ1-2; D might be TRBD1 (5 bases). Trimming took off 0 bases at V and 5 bases at J, with 10 bases between the two ends. The CDR3 length is 14 residues. In germline, CDR1 is MNHEY, CDR2 SVGAGI.

The CDR3 sequence is CASSVDLEFANTIYF. The CDR3 DNA reads as TGTGCCAGCAGCGTAGATCTGGAGTTCGCCAACACCATATATTTT. This chain connects TRBV9 to TRBJ1-3; the D is unclear. The germline gives CDR1 SGDLS, CDR2 YYNGEE. The CDR3 length is 15 residues. Trimming pared 0 bases from V and 7 bases from J, leaving 14 bases between.

The DNA for the CDR3 is TGTGCCAGCACCTATGTGGGTATATACAATGAGCAGTTCTTC. It specifies CASTYVGIYNEQFF. The genes are TRBV7-2 and TRBJ2-1; D gene uncertain. CDR3 length equals 14 residues. Germline CDR1 reads SGHTA; CDR2 reads FQGNSA. The V end was cut by 7 bases, the J end by 4 bases, with 14 bases between.

V and J are TRBV7-8 and TRBJ2-2; 9 positions match TRBD2. The trim removed 1 base at V and 8 bases at J, leaving 8 bases unmatched. The germline V gene encodes CDR1 SGHVS and CDR2 FQNEAQ. CDR3 length: 16 residues. CDR3 sequence (DNA): TGTGCCAGCAGCTTAGGTAGCGGGGGCCCCGGAGGGGAGCTGTTTTTT. Translation: CASSLGSGGPGGELFF.

The V gene is TRBV5-8, the J gene TRBJ1-2; a weak D match, TRBD1 (6 bases). This CDR3 is 13 amino acids long. V lost 4 bases, J lost 8 bases, and 15 bases lay in between. Germline-derived CDR1 and CDR2 are SGHTS and YDEGEE. CDR3 DNA sequence: TGTGCCAGCAGCCTGGAGTGGGGGGGCGGCTACACCTTC. Residues: CASSLEWGGGYTF.

The chain recombines TRBV6-5 with TRBJ2-7; no definite D call. Trimming removed 7 bases at V and 4 bases at J, with 17 bases between. This CDR3 has 14 residues. Germline assignment: CDR1 MNHEY and CDR2 SVGAGI. CDR3 residues: CASTIRSGLYEQYF. CDR3 DNA sequence: TGTGCCAGCACCATTAGGTCCGGGTTGTACGAGCAGTACTTC.

The chain carries TRBV2 and TRBJ1-2; the D is unclear. V was clipped by 4 bases and J by 3 bases, with 15 bases between them. Germline V gene data show CDR1 as SNHLY and CDR2 as FYNNEI. CDR3 length: 15 residues. The CDR3 nucleotides read TGTGCCAGCAGTGCGGCACAAAGGCATCACTATGGCTACACCTTC. Encoded protein: CASSAAQRHHYGYTF.

In its sample, this clone was seen once. The rearrangement links TRBV18 to TRBJ2-7; 11 bases are shared with TRBD2. The germline gives CDR1 KGHSH, CDR2 LQKENI. This CDR3 has 18 amino acids. J lost 0 bases, V lost 1 base, and 8 bases had no gene match. The CDR3 sequence: CASSPLSSGTSGSYEQYF. The DNA of the CDR3 is TGTGCCAGCTCACCACTCTCCTCCGGGACTAGCGGCTCCTACGAGCAGTACTTC. The full variable domain, with the rest looked up from reference TRBV18 and TRBJ2-7, is NAGVMQNPRHLVRRRGQEARLRCSPMKGHSHVYWYRQLPEEGLKFMVYLQKENIIDESGMPKERFSAEFPKEGPSILRIQQVVRGDSAAYFCASSPLSSGTSGSYEQYFGPGTRLTVT.

The genes are TRBV7-2 and TRBJ2-1; D unresolved. The germline V gene has CDR1 SGHTA and CDR2 FQGNSA. The CDR3 length is 16 residues. Trimming shortened V by 6 bases and J by 5 bases, and 20 bases separated the two germline ends. The CDR3 bases are TGTGCCAGCAGGCCCGGTGGCACTACTCTCAACAATGAGCAGTTCTTC. Protein: CASRPGGTTLNNEQFF. Supplemented by reference TRBV7-2 and TRBJ2-1, the full variable domain reads GAGVSQSPSNKVTEKGKDVELRCDPISGHTALYWYRQSLGQGLEFLIYFQGNSAPDKSGLPSDRFSAERTGGSVSTLTIQRTQQEDSAVYLCASRPGGTTLNNEQFFGPGTRLTVL.